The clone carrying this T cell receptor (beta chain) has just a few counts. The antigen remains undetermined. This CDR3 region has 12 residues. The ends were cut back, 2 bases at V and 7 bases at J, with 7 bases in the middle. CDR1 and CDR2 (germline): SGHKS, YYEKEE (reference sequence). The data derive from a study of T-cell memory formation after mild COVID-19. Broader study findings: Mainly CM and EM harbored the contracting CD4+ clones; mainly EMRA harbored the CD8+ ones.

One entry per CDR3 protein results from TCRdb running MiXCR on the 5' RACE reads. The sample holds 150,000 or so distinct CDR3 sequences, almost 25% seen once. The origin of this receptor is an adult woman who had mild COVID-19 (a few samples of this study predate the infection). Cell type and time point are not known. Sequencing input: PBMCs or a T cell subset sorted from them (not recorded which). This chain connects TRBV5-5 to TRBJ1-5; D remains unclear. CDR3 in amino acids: CASSFYDQPQHF. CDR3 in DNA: TGTGCCAGCAGCTTTTACGACCAGCCCCAGCATTTT.